The next 32 T cell receptor beta chains were all read from a single sample in a study of shared clonotypes between healthy human individuals. Naive CD8 populations comprised CD45RO-negative cells positively selected for CCR7, excluding terminally differentiated effector memory CD45RA+ cells. Produced via immunoSEQ multiplex PCR; TCRdb's table is partial and in-frame only. The sample shows some 2.1 million clones, about 95% of them seen only once. Sequences were obtained from naive CD8+ T cells sorted from blood. The receptors derive from a man between 18 and 29 years old in good health.

CDR3 sequence reads: CASSLPAGAYEQYF. DNA of the CDR3: TGTGCCAGCAGCTTACCCGCAGGGGCCTACGAGCAGTACTTC. The V and J genes are TRBV7-8 and TRBJ2-7; possibly TRBD1 for D (6 bases). Between the trimmed V and J ends, which lost 2 bases and 2 bases, there was a span of 10 bases. The CDR3 consists of 14 residues. Per germline, CDR1 SGHVS and CDR2 FQNEAQ.

The chain combines TRBV7-9 with TRBJ2-7; maybe TRBD2 (5 bases). V lost 4 bases, J lost 2 bases, and 12 bases lay in between. Germline CDR1 is SEHNR and CDR2 is FQNEAQ (reference sequence). The CDR3 runs to 14 residues. The CDR3 protein is CASSSAGKTYEQYF. CDR3 DNA: TGTGCCAGCAGCTCCGCCGGGAAGACCTACGAGCAGTACTTC. Using reference TRBV7-9 and TRBJ2-7 for the parts outside the CDR3, the full variable domain is DTGVSQNPRHKITKRGQNVTFRCDPISEHNRLYWYRQTLGQGPEFLTYFQNEAQLEKSRLLSDRFSAERPKGSFSTLEIQRTEQGDSAMYLCASSSAGKTYEQYFGPGTRLTVT.

The chain is built from TRBV19 and TRBJ2-1; the match to TRBD2 covers 7 bases. Trimming cost V 6 bases and J 8 bases; bases outside gene matches: 13. Germline V lookup: CDR1 LNHDA, CDR2 SQIVND (reference sequence). This CDR3 has 15 residues. CDR3 bases: TGTGCCAGTAGACTTCTAGCGGTCGGCAACGATGAGCAGTTCTTC. Translating it yields CASRLLAVGNDEQFF. The whole variable domain, remainder taken from reference TRBV19 and TRBJ2-1, is DGGITQSPKYLFRKEGQNVTLSCEQNLNHDAMYWYRQDPGQGLRLIYYSQIVNDFQKGDIAEGYSVSREKKESFPLTVTSAQKNPTAFYLCASRLLAVGNDEQFFGPGTRLTVL.

This chain links TRBV4-3 with TRBJ2-6; D not resolved. In germline, CDR1 is LGHNA, CDR2 YSLEER. The CDR3 covers 15 residues. V was trimmed by 1 base and J by 0 bases, leaving 4 bases between them. The CDR3, as DNA: TGCGCCAGCAGCCAAGTATTCTCTGGGGCCAACGTCCTGACTTTC. Amino acids: CASSQVFSGANVLTF.

This chain links TRBV4-2 with TRBJ2-5; 11 bases are shared with TRBD2. Germline trimming cut 1 base from V and 2 bases from J; bases unmatched to any gene: 6. The CDR3 is 17 residues long. The germline V gene encodes CDR1 LGHNA and CDR2 YNFKEQ. The CDR3 coding sequence is TGTGCCAGCAGCCAAGCGCTAGCGGGGGGCCTACAAGAGACCCAGTACTTC. Its protein is CASSQALAGGLQETQYF.

This rearrangement joins TRBV6-6 to TRBJ2-3; TRBD1 agrees at 7 bases. V lost 0 bases to trimming and J lost 6 bases; unmatched junction nucleotides: 3. The CDR3 runs to 14 residues. Germline lookup yields CDR1 MNHNY and CDR2 SVGAGI (reference sequence). CDR3 coding DNA: TGTGCCAGCAGTTACTCCCCGACAGGGGATACGCAGTATTTT. This translates into CASSYSPTGDTQYF.

The chain carries TRBV11-2 and TRBJ1-1, with a tentative D call TRBD1 (5 bases). Germline V gene sequence: CDR1 SGHAT, CDR2 FQNNGV. The V end was cut by 7 bases, the J end by 4 bases, with 13 bases between. CDR3 length: 13 amino acids. The CDR3 region is CASTLWTLTEAFF. The CDR3, as DNA: TGTGCCAGCACCTTGTGGACACTCACTGAAGCTTTCTTT.

In this sample, this clone turned up once. This rearrangement joins TRBV6-6 to TRBJ2-7, with 7 bases identical to TRBD2. Germline values: CDR1 MNHNY, CDR2 SVGAGI (reference sequence). V dropped 5 bases and J dropped 3; count of bases not matched to a gene: 4. CDR3 length: 13 residues. The CDR3 is CASSPAGDYEQYF. The DNA for the CDR3 is TGTGCCAGCAGTCCGGCGGGAGACTACGAGCAGTACTTC.

The chain carries TRBV9 and TRBJ2-7; 8 bases are shared with TRBD2. Germline assignment: CDR1 SGDLS and CDR2 YYNGEE. The length of the CDR3 is 14 residues. Germline trimming cut 3 bases from V and 6 bases from J; bases unmatched to any gene: 8. CDR3 in amino acids: CASSAIAGSAEQYF. In DNA, the CDR3 is TGTGCCAGCAGCGCTATAGCGGGGTCGGCCGAGCAGTACTTC.

The rearrangement uses TRBV7-2 and TRBJ2-3, with 13 bases identical to TRBD2. Germline CDR1 and CDR2: SGHTA and FQGNSA. The CDR3 runs to 19 residues. The V and J ends lost 5 bases and 0 bases, in that order; junction bases with no gene match: 11. In DNA form, the CDR3 reads TGTGCCAGCAGCCCCGGGACTAGCGGGGCCTTAGCTAGCACAGATACGCAGTATTTT. Amino acids: CASSPGTSGALASTDTQYF.

CDR3 region: CASSLRAAAVETQYF. The CDR3 nucleotides are TGTGCCAGCAGTTTACGGGCTGCGGCAGTAGAGACCCAGTACTTC. The chain employs TRBV28 and TRBJ2-5; D is uncertain. The CDR3 is 15 amino acids. Germline-derived CDR1 and CDR2 are MDHEN and SYDVKM. V dropped 2 bases and J dropped 4 bases, with 14 bases sitting between them.

This rearrangement joins TRBV5-6 to TRBJ2-2, with D unresolved. The V end lost 0 bases, the J end lost 8 bases, and 5 bases lay between the germline ends. The V gene's germline CDR1 is SGHDT and CDR2 YYEEEE. The CDR3 consists of 12 residues. CDR3 in DNA: TGTGCCAGCAGCTTGGAGGGAGGGGAGCTGTTTTTT. Translation gives CASSLEGGELFF.

This clone was recorded once. V gene TRBV29-1 combines with J gene TRBJ1-2; D not certain. CDR3 length: 15 amino acids. The germline V and J ends were trimmed by 3 bases and 0 bases, with 14 bases remaining between them. CDR1 is SQVTM, CDR2 ANQGSEA, per germline. CDR3 nucleotide sequence: TGCAGCGTTGAGGGGATCAACTTAGCTAACTATGGCTACACCTTC. As protein: CSVEGINLANYGYTF.

This chain connects TRBV19 to TRBJ2-7; D not resolved. Germline lookup yields CDR1 LNHDA and CDR2 SQIVND (reference sequence). The CDR3 runs 14 residues. V shed 1 base and J shed 2 bases, with 9 bases lying between them. The CDR3 region has the DNA TGTGCCAGTAGTATAGGAGACGCCGCCTACGAGCAGTACTTC. Protein product: CASSIGDAAYEQYF.

The CDR3 loop reads CASSETPGQTYEQYF. The CDR3 DNA is TGTGCCAGCAGTGAAACTCCGGGACAGACCTACGAGCAGTACTTC. J is TRBJ2-7 and V is TRBV9; the match to TRBD1 covers 7 bases. J gave up 2 bases and V 5 bases, and 10 bases lay outside the gene matches. Germline V gene sequence: CDR1 SGDLS, CDR2 YYNGEE. CDR3 length: 15 amino acids.

Points on this clone: The same CDR3 is also encoded by other DNA sequences in this sample. V and J are TRBV19 and TRBJ2-7, with 9 bases fitting TRBD1. Looked up from germline, CDR1 is LNHDA and CDR2 is SQIVND (reference sequence). The CDR3 runs to 14 residues. The V and J ends lost 6 bases and 2 bases, in that order; junction bases with no gene match: 5. As DNA, the CDR3 is TGTGCCAGTAGCCCGGGACAGGGCCCCTACGAGCAGTACTTC. This codes for CASSPGQGPYEQYF.

The chain recombines TRBV2 with TRBJ2-3, with 8 bases fitting TRBD2. After removal of 8 bases from V and 2 bases from J, the junction contained 6 bases not matched to a gene. CDR3 length: 14 residues. Germline V CDR1 and CDR2: SNHLY, FYNNEI. In DNA, the CDR3 is TGTGCCAGCTGGGGACTAGAGACCACAGATACGCAGTATTTT. Translating gives CASWGLETTDTQYF.

This clone was detected only once. This chain links TRBV4-2 with TRBJ2-5, with a tentative D call TRBD2 (5 bases). Germline-derived CDR1 and CDR2 are LGHNA and YNFKEQ. The V end lost 1 base, the J end lost 5 bases, and 11 bases lay between the germline ends. CDR3 length equals 14 residues. The CDR3 region is CASSQGGRSETQYF. Written as DNA, the CDR3 is TGTGCCAGCAGCCAAGGTGGGAGAAGTGAGACCCAGTACTTC.

V is TRBV10-2 and J is TRBJ2-7; TRBD1 matches 9 bases. The V gene's germline CDR1 is WSHSY and CDR2 SAAADI. This CDR3 has 15 residues. V gave up 7 bases and J gave up 0 bases; unmatched junction bases: 7. The CDR3 spells CASTPGQGNSYEQYF. CDR3 DNA: TGCGCCAGCACCCCGGGACAGGGAAACTCCTACGAGCAGTACTTC.

The CDR3 bases are TGTGCCAGCAGGGGGCCAGGGGCCTACGAGCAGTACTTC. Translation: CASRGPGAYEQYF. The chain uses TRBV6-1 and TRBJ2-7, with D possibly matching TRBD1 (6 bases). The V end was cut by 6 bases, the J end by 2 bases, with 11 bases between. The germline CDR1 and CDR2 sequences are MNHNS and SASEGT. CDR3 length: 13 amino acids.

The chain joins TRBV29-1 to TRBJ2-3; possibly TRBD2 for D (5 bases). V was clipped by 3 bases and J by 2 bases, with 9 bases between them. The CDR3 contains 13 residues. Germline CDR1 and CDR2: SQVTM and ANQGSEA. The chain's CDR3 is CSVESGHTDTQYF. CDR3 coding DNA: TGCAGCGTTGAGAGCGGTCACACAGATACGCAGTATTTT.

As concerns this clone: Other nucleotide sequences in the sample specify the same CDR3. The chain has TRBV5-6 and TRBJ1-2; D call uncertain. CDR1 is SGHDT and CDR2 is YYEEEE in the germline V gene. Trimming removed 0 bases from V and 4 bases from J, with 7 bases in between. This CDR3 is built from 13 residues. DNA for the CDR3: TGTGCCAGCAGCTTGGGAGGAGGCTATGGCTACACCTTC. This sequence encodes CASSLGGGYGYTF.

This chain connects TRBV11-2 to TRBJ1-6; no definite D call. V shed 1 base and J shed 10 bases, with 8 bases lying between them. The V gene's germline CDR1 is SGHAT and CDR2 FQNNGV. This CDR3 is built from 13 residues. The CDR3 loop is CASSLGRVSPLHF. CDR3 sequence (DNA): TGTGCCAGCAGCTTAGGGCGGGTATCACCCCTCCACTTT.

The J gene is TRBJ2-2, the V gene TRBV27; D may be TRBD1 (6 bases). Germline CDR1 and CDR2: MNHEY and SMNVEV (reference sequence). V was cut by 5 bases and J by 0 bases, with 13 bases left in between. CDR3 length: 16 residues. CDR3 bases: TGTGCCAGCAGTCCGCCGGACAGCTCGAACACCGGGGAGCTGTTTTTT. Its translation: CASSPPDSSNTGELFF.

CDR3 DNA sequence: TGTGCCAGCAGTCCTATCCAGGTGGAGGGCACAGATACGCAGTATTTT. Amino acid sequence: CASSPIQVEGTDTQYF. This chain connects TRBV27 to TRBJ2-3; the D gene is possibly TRBD2 (5 bases). V was clipped by 5 bases and J by 1 base, with 16 bases between them. The CDR3 covers 16 residues. Germline V gene data show CDR1 as MNHEY and CDR2 as SMNVEV (reference sequence).

A note on this clone: The same CDR3 can be traced to other DNA sequences in this sample. The chain joins TRBV4-1 to TRBJ2-7; D may be TRBD2 (6 bases). The V end was cut by 4 bases, the J end by 3 bases, with 7 bases between. CDR3 length: 12 amino acids. Germline V gene lookup returns CDR1 MGHRA and CDR2 YSYEKL. Here the CDR3 DNA reads TGCGCCAGCAGCCCCGGGGGCTACGAGCAGTACTTC. This translates into CASSPGGYEQYF.

With regard to this clone: One junction end does not reproduce the germline sequence, and a read error may be involved. The rearrangement uses TRBV6-5 and TRBJ1-6; unclear D gene. Germline lookup yields CDR1 MNHEY and CDR2 SVGAGI. The CDR3 covers 12 residues. This CDR3 reads CASSYPDSPLHF. Written as DNA, the CDR3 is TGTGCCAGCAGTTACCCGGATTCGCCCCTCCACTTT.

The chain carries TRBV9 and TRBJ1-2; D not certain. The CDR3 is 9 residues long. Per the germline V gene, CDR1 is SGDLS and CDR2 is YYNGEE. The germline V and J ends were trimmed by 4 bases and 12 bases, with 7 bases remaining between them. CDR3 DNA: TGTGCCAGCAGCTTACAAGACACCTTC. Its protein product is CASSLQDTF.

The chain recombines TRBV11-2 with TRBJ2-5; 8 bases match TRBD1. With 6 bases clipped from V and 2 bases from J, the junction kept 2 bases outside the gene matches. Germline CDR1 and CDR2: SGHAT and FQNNGV. The CDR3 is made up of 13 amino acids. The chain's CDR3 is CASRDRDQETQYF. The DNA for the CDR3 is TGTGCCAGCAGGGACAGGGATCAAGAGACCCAGTACTTC.

The rearrangement links TRBV11-2 to TRBJ1-2, with TRBD1 matching 7 bases. The CDR3 is 16 amino acids. After removal of 4 bases from V and 3 bases from J, the junction contained 11 bases not matched to a gene. In germline, CDR1 is SGHAT, CDR2 FQNNGV. This chain's CDR3 is CASSSTLRGLDYGYTF. The CDR3 nucleotides read TGTGCCAGCAGCTCCACCCTTAGGGGGCTCGACTATGGCTACACCTTC.

This chain uses TRBV4-2 with TRBJ1-2, with 7 bases lining up with TRBD1. Unmatched junction bases numbered 8, after V lost 7 bases and J lost 0 bases. CDR3 length equals 15 residues. Germline CDR1 and CDR2: LGHNA and YNFKEQ. CDR3 residues: CASNPGTASNYGYTF. CDR3 DNA sequence: TGTGCCAGCAACCCCGGGACAGCATCTAACTATGGCTACACCTTC.

With regard to this clone: This same CDR3 is encoded by further DNA sequences in the sample. This chain joins TRBV6-5 and TRBJ2-7, with 9 bases fitting TRBD1. This CDR3 spans 12 amino acids. Germline CDR1 MNHEY, CDR2 SVGAGI. Trimming took 6 bases from V and 3 from J; bases not matched to a gene: 0. The CDR3, as DNA: TGTGCCAGCAGGGGACAGGGCTACGAGCAGTACTTC. Amino acid sequence: CASRGQGYEQYF.